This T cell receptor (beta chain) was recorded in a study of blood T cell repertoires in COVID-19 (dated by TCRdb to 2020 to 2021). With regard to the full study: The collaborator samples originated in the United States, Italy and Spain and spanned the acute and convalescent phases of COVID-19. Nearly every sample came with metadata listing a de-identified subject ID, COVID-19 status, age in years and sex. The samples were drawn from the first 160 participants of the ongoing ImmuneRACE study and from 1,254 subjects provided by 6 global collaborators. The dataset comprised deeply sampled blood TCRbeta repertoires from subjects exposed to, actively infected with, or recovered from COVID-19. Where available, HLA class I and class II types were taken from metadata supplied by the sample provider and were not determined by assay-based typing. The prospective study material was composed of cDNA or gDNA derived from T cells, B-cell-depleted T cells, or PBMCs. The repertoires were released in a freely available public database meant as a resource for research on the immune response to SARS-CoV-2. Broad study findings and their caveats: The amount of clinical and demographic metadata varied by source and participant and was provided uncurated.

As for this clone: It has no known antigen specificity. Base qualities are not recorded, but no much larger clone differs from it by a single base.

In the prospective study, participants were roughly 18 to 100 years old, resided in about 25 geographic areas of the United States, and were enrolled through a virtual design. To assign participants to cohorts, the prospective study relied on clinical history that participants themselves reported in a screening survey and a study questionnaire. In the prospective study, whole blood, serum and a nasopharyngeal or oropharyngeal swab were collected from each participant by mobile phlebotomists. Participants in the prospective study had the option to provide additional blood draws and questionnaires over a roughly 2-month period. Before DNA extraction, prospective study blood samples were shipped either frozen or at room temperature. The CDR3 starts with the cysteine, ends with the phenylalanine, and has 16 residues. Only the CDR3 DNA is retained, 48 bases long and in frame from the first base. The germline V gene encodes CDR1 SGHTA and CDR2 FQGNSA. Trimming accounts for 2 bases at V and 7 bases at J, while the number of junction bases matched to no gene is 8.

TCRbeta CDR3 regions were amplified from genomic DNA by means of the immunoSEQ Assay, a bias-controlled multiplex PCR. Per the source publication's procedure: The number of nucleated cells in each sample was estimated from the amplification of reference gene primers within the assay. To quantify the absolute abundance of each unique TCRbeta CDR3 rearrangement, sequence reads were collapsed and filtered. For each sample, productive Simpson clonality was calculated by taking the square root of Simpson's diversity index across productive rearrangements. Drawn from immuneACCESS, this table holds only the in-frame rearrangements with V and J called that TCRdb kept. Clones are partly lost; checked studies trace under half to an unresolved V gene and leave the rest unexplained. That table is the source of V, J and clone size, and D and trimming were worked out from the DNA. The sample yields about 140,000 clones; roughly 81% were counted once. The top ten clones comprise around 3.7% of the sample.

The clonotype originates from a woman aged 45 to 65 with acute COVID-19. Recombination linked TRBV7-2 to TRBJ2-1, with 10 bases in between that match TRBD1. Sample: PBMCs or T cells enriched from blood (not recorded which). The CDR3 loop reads CASSLNRQGAGNEQFF. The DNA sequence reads TGTGCCAGCAGCTTAAATCGACAGGGGGCGGGGAATGAGCAGTTCTTC.